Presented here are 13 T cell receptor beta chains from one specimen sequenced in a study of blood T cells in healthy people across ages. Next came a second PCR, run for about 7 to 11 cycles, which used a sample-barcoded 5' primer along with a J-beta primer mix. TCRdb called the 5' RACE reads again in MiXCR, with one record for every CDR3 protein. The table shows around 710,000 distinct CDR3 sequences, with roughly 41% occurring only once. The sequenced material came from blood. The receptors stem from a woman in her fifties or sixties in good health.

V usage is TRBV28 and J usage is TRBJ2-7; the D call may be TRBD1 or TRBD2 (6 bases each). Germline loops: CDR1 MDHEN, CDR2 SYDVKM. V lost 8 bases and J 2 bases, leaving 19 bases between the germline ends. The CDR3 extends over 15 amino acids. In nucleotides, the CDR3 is TGTGCCAGCGGAAGGACTACGACAGGTACCTACGAGCAGTACTTC. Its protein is CASGRTTTGTYEQYF.

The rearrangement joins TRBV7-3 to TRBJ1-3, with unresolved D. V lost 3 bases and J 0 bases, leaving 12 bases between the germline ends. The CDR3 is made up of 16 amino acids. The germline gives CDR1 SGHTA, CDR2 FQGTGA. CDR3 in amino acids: CASSFEPPSSGNTIYF. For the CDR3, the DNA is TGTGCCAGCAGCTTCGAGCCTCCGAGCTCTGGAAACACCATATATTTT.

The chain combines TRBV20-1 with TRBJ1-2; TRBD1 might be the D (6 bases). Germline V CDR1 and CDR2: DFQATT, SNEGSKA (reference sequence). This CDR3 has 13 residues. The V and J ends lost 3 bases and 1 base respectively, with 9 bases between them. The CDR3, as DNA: TGCAGTGCTAGGGACAGTTATAACTATGGCTACACCTTC. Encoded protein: CSARDSYNYGYTF.

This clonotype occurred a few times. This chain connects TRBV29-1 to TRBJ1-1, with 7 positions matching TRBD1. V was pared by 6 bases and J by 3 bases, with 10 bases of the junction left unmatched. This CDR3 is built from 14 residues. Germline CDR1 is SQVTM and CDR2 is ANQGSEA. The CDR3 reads CSVPKRGRDTEAFF. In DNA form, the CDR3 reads TGCAGCGTGCCAAAGAGGGGGCGAGACACTGAAGCTTTCTTT.

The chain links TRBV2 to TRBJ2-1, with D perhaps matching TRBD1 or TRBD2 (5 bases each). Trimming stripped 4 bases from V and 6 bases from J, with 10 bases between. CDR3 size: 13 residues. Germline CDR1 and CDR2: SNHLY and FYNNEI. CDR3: CASSGDAGNEQFF. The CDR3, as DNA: TGTGCCAGCAGTGGGGACGCCGGCAATGAGCAGTTCTTC.

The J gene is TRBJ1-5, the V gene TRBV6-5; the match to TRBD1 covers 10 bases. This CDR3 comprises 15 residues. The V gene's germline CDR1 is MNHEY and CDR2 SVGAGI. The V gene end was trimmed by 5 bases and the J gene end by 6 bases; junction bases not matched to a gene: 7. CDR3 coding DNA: TGTGCCAGCAGTCCCGACAGGGGGCCGAGTCAGCCCCAGCATTTT. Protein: CASSPDRGPSQPQHF.

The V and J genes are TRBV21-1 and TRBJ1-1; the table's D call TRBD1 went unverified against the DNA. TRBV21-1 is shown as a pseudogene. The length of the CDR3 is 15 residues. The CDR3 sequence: CASSKGGRRNTEAFF. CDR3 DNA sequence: TGTGCCAGCAGCAAAGGGGGCAGGAGGAACACTGAAGCTTTCTTT.

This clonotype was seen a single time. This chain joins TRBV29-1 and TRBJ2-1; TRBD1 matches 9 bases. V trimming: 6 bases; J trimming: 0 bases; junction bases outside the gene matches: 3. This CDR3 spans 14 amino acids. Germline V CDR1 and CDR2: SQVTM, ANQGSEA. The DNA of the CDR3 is TGCAGCGTCGGGACAGGGAGCTCCTACAATGAGCAGTTCTTC. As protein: CSVGTGSSYNEQFF.

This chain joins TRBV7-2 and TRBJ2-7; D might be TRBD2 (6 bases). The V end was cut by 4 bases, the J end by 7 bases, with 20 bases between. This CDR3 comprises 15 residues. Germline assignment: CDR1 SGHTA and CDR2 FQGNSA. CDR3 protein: CASSWGTVSGGEQYF. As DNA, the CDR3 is TGTGCCAGCAGCTGGGGGACTGTCAGTGGGGGGGAGCAGTACTTC.

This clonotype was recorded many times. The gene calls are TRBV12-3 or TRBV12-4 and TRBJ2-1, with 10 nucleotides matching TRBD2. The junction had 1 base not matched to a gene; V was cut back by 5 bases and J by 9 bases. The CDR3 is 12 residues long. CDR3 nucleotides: TGTGCCAGCAGTGCTAGCGGGAGTGAGCAGTTCTTC. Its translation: CASSASGSEQFF.

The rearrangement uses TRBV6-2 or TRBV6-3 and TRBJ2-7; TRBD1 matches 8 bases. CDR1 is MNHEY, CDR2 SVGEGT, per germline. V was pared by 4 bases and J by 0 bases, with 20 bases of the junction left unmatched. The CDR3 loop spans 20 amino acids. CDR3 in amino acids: CASSFHRRDRPLMSSYEQYF. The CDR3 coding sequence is TGTGCCAGCAGTTTTCATCGCCGGGACAGGCCCCTAATGAGCTCCTACGAGCAGTACTTC.

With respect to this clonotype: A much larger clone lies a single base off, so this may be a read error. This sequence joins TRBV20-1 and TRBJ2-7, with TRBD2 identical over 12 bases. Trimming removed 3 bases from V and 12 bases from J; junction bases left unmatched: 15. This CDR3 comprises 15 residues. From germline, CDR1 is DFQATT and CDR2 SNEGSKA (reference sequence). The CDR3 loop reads CSARTSGRRWETRYF. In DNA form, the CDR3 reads TGCAGTGCTAGGACTAGCGGGAGACGATGGGAGACCCGGTACTTC.

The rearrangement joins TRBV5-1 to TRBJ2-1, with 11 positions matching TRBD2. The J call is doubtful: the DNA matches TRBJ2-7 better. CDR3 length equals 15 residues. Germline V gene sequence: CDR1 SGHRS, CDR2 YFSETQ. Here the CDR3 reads CASSTSGGPYNEQYF. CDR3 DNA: TGCGCCAGCAGTACTAGCGGGGGCCCCTACAATGAGCAGTACTTC.